This record covers a single TCR beta chain. These data come from a study of blood T cell repertoires in COVID-19. The overall study: The study drew acute and convalescent COVID-19 samples from the United States, Italy and Spain. The analysed material was cDNA or gDNA that came from T cells, B-cell-depleted T cells, or PBMCs.

Original analysis: Amplification of reference gene primers was used by the study to estimate nucleated cell counts. Profiled with immunoSEQ multiplex PCR; TCRdb holds only in-frame clones, not every one. V and J calls plus clone size are reproduced from that table; the DNA served to infer D and trimming. The data contain fewer than 110,000 clones, over 80% of them singletons. V lost 3 bases to trimming and J lost 9 bases, with 11 bases between them. The CDR3 has 11 amino acids. The germline V gene encodes CDR1 DFQATT and CDR2 SNEGSKA (reference sequence). The rearrangement links TRBV20-1 to TRBJ1-1; no reliable D call. The material sequenced was peripheral blood. The receptor comes from a man aged 45-65 years with acute or convalescent COVID-19. This CDR3 reads CSARSPSKAFF. CDR3 in DNA: TGCAGTGCTAGGTCGCCAAGCAAAGCTTTCTTT.